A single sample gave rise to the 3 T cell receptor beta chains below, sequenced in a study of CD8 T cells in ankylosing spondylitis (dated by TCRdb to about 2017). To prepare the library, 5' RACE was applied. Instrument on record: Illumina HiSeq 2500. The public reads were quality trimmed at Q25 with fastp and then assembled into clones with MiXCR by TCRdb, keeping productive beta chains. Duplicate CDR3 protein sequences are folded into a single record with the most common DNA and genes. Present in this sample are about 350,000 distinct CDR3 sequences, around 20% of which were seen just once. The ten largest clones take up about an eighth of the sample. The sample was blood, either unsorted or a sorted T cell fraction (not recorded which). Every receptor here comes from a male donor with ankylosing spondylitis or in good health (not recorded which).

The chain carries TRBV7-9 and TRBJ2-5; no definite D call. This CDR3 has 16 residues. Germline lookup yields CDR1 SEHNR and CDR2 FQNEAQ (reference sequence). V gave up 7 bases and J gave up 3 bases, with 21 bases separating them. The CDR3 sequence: CASMRWVGTAKETQYF. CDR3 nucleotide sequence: TGTGCCAGCATGCGGTGGGTGGGAACAGCCAAAGAGACCCAGTACTTC.

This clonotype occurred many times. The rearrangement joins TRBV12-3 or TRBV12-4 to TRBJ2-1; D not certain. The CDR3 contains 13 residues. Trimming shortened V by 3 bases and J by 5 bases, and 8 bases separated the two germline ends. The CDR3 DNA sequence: TGTGCCAGCAGTTTGCCCCCCAACAATGAGCAGTTCTTC. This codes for CASSLPPNNEQFF.

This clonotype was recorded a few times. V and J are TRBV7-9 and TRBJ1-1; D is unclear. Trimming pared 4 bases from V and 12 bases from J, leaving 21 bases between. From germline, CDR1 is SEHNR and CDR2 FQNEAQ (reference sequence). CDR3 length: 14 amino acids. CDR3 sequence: CASSSAAHVRWPFF. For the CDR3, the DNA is TGTGCCAGCAGCTCAGCGGCGCATGTAAGGTGGCCTTTCTTT.